This TCR beta chain was sequenced in a study of vaccination effects on CD4 cells after COVID-19 (dated 2022 in TCRdb). Turning to the overall study: Post-vaccine samples across the study were collected a median of 72 days after the second dose, with a range of 14 to 241. The study compared SARS-CoV-2 spike-specific CD4+ TCR repertoires before and after mRNA vaccination in COVID-19 convalescent patients and infection-naive vaccine recipients. A total of 10 COVID-19 convalescent patients and a handful of SARS-CoV-2-naive healthy vaccine recipients were included in the full study. In the study, cultures from other donors were sequenced using the Oncomine TCR Beta short-read assay on an Illumina iSeq 100.

For this clone: It lacks a known antigen. No base-level quality is on record; no much larger clone is a single base apart.

In the ViraFEST assay, PBMC were stimulated with viral peptide pools, and antigen-specific CD4+ T cell clonotypes were then identified by expansion using TCR sequencing. After approximately 11 days of culture, CD4+ T cells were isolated with the EasySep CD4+ T cell isolation kit. Each participant received two doses of an mRNA SARS-CoV-2 vaccine, either BNT162b2 or mRNA-1273. Negative nucleocapsid antibody results before and after vaccination confirmed that the healthy vaccine recipients had no prior SARS-CoV-2 infection. About 2.1 million PBMC per well were cultured with approximately 10 ug/ml peptides in IMDM containing 5% human AB serum, approximately 10 IU/ml IL-2 and gentamicin. On days 3 and 7, half of the culture medium was replaced with fresh IL-2-containing medium. Unless noted otherwise, every peptide stimulation condition was grown in triplicate wells. Using Ficoll-Paque Plus gradient centrifugation, PBMC were separated from whole blood and then either used fresh or cryopreserved at -140C. The overlapping peptide pools covered the spike proteins of SARS-CoV-2 as well as those of the common cold coronaviruses HCoV-NL63, HCoV-OC43 and HCoV-229E. The QIAamp micro DNA kit was used to extract genomic DNA from the cultured CD4+ T cells.

Study-level results and caveats: Marked clonal contraction was observed in both infection-induced and vaccine-induced clones at late post-vaccination timepoints, consistent with waning T cell responses. In healthy vaccine recipients, vaccine-induced clones were almost all SARS-CoV-2 mono-reactive, with only 1 of 255 being cross-reactive with common cold coronaviruses. The study was limited by a small number of convalescent patients, and early post-infection timepoints were lacking.

Library construction relied on the immunoSEQ multiplex PCR assay. DNA from the CD4+ T cells that had been cultured and isolated underwent TCR beta CDR3 sequencing. The authors processed their data as follows. Non-productive TCR sequences were discarded, and reads were trimmed to the CDR3 region, with only CDR3s of 7 or more amino acids retained. Antigen-specific clonotypes were identified using the MANAFEST web app by comparison of expansion in peptide wells against reference cultures. Positive clones required FDR<0.05 expansion versus reference and all other wells, odds ratio above 5, and frequency above 0.1% in two replicate wells. A clonotype was defined as cross-reactive if the clonotype was significantly expanded both in SARS-CoV-2 spike wells and in at least one common cold coronavirus spike condition. Using the stringdist R package, CDR3 similarity was measured by Levenshtein distance, and unrooted trees were constructed with ape in R 3.6.1. Drawn from immuneACCESS, this table holds only the in-frame rearrangements with V and J called that TCRdb kept. Clones are partly lost; checked studies trace under half to an unresolved V gene and leave the rest unexplained. Clone size and V and J calls were adopted from that table, with D and trimming inferred from the DNA. The sample table lists tens of thousands of clones, roughly 81% of them with a count of one. About 14% of the sample goes to the ten largest clones.

Trimming leaves V shorter by 4 bases and J shorter by 2 bases, with the junction holding 16 bases beyond the gene matches. As encoded in the germline V gene (reference sequence), CDR1 is LNHDA while CDR2 is SQIVND. Taken from cysteine to phenylalanine, the CDR3 has 18 residues. Only the CDR3 portion is preserved as DNA: 54 bases, with reading frame beginning at the first base. This specimen was CD4+ T cells from PBMCs cultured with HCoV-229E spike peptides, taken after COVID-19 vaccination. In the paper's terms, the cell subset or site label means: HCoV-229E spike overlapping peptide pool stimulation. Recombination joined TRBV19 with TRBJ1-2, and 7 junction bases match TRBD1. The receptor's source is a human donor who received a COVID-19 vaccine. The nucleotide sequence is TGTGCCAGTAGTACCACTTACGAGCGCAGGGACAGCAACTATGGCTACACCTTC. Its product reads: CASSTTYERRDSNYGYTF.